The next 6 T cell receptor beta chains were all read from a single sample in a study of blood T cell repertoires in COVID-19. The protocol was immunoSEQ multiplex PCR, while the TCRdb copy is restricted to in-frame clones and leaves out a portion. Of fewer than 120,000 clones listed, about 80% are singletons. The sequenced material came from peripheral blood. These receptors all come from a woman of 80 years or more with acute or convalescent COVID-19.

As DNA, the CDR3 is TGTGCCTGGAGTCCTGGTCCTAGGCAGCCCCAGCATTTT. Translation: CAWSPGPRQPQHF. The V gene is TRBV30, the J gene TRBJ1-5, with D uncertain. The germline CDR1 and CDR2 sequences are GTSNPN and SVGIG (reference sequence). CDR3 length: 13 amino acids. The V and J ends lost 2 bases and 7 bases respectively, with 12 bases between them.

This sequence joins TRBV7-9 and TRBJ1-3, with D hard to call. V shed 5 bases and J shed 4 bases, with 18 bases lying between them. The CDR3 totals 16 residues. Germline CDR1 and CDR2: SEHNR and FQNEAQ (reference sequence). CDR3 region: CASSARTGRAGNTIYF. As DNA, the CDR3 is TGTGCCAGCAGCGCGCGGACCGGGCGGGCGGGAAACACCATATATTTT.

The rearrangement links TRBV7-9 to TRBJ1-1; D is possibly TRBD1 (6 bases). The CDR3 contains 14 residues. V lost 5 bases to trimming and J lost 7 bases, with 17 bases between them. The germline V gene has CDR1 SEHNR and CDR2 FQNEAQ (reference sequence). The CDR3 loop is CASSPPSGVDEAFF. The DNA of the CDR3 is TGTGCCAGCAGCCCCCCGTCAGGGGTCGATGAAGCTTTCTTT. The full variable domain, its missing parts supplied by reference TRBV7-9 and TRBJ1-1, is DTGVSQNPRHKITKRGQNVTFRCDPISEHNRLYWYRQTLGQGPEFLTYFQNEAQLEKSRLLSDRFSAERPKGSFSTLEIQRTEQGDSAMYLCASSPPSGVDEAFFGQGTRLTVV.

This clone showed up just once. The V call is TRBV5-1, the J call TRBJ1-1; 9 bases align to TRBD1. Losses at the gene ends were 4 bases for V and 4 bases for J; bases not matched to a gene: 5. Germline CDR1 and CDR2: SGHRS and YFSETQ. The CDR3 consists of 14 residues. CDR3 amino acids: CASSVTGGGTEAFF. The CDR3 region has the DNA TGCGCCAGCAGCGTGACAGGGGGTGGCACTGAAGCTTTCTTT.

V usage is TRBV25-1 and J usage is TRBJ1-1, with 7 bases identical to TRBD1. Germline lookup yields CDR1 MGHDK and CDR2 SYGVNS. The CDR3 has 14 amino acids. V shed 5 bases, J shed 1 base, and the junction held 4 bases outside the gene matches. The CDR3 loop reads CASSHRGPNTEAFF. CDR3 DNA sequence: TGTGCCAGCAGTCACAGGGGACCGAACACTGAAGCTTTCTTT.

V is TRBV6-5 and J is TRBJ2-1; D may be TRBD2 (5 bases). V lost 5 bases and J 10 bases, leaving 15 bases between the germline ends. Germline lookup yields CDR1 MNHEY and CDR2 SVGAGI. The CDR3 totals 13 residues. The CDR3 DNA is TGTGCCAGCAGTCCGCCCCCCCCGGGGGAGCAGTTCTTC. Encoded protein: CASSPPPPGEQFF.